This TCR beta chain was recovered during a study of tumor-infiltrating lymphocytes in primary liver carcinoma. About the study: Each of the growths was stage T1-T3 N0M0, extending roughly 4.2 to 11 cm across.

Comment on this clonotype: The junction and the germline gene differ at one end; a read error may be behind it.

A primer matching the constant region was used to make TCR beta cDNA from 500 ng of total RNA. Nested multiplex PCR, run for three rounds with slightly modified ARM-PCR, yielded TCR beta libraries. In TCRdb, the multiplex PCR reads were re-called with MiXCR into one record per CDR3 protein. The sample contains about 78,000 distinct CDR3 sequences, 60% to 75% of which appear only once. Unsorted bulk tissue (roughly 19-31 mg) underwent RNA and DNA co-extraction. The receptor was isolated from a man in his forties with primary liver carcinoma and hepatitis B virus infection. The sequenced sample was liver tumor tissue from sampling region 4. Subset described: tumor region T4, right-lateral pole.

CDR3 sequence reads: CASSQIPGTSAAKDIQYF. The DNA of the CDR3 is TGCGCCAGCAGTCAAATTCCCGGGACTAGCGCCGCCAAAGACATTCAGTACTTC. The V and J genes are TRBV4-1 and TRBJ2-4, with TRBD2 matching 10 bases. This CDR3 comprises 18 residues. Germline V gene lookup returns CDR1 MGHRA and CDR2 YSYEKL.